A single sample gave rise to the 8 T cell receptor beta chains below, sequenced in a study of blood T cells in healthy people across ages. Primers used in a second PCR of roughly 7 to 11 cycles were a sample-barcoded 5' primer and a J-beta primer mix. TCRdb ran MiXCR on the 5' RACE reads and lists one entry per CDR3 protein. The sample has approximately 800,000 distinct CDR3 sequences, 58% seen once. Source material: blood. These receptors were collected from a man aged 25 to 45 in good health.

Only a few counts were recorded for this clonotype. The CDR3: CASTGIRNTEAFF. CDR3 nucleotides: TGCGCCAGCACCGGGATCAGGAACACTGAAGCTTTCTTT. The rearrangement joins TRBV5-1 to TRBJ1-1; no clear D. V was clipped by 6 bases and J by 1 base, with 10 bases between them. This CDR3 spans 13 amino acids. Germline V gene sequence: CDR1 SGHRS, CDR2 YFSETQ.

The chain couples TRBV6-5 to TRBJ2-1; no definite D call. The CDR3 totals 15 residues. Deletions cut 0 bases from V and 6 bases from J, with 12 bases between. Germline V gives CDR1 MNHEY, CDR2 SVGAGI. CDR3 amino acids: CASSYSKAPFNEQFF. In DNA, the CDR3 is TGTGCCAGCAGTTACTCGAAAGCCCCCTTCAATGAGCAGTTCTTC.

The chain employs TRBV13 and TRBJ2-1; a possible D gene is TRBD1 (5 bases). Germline V CDR1 and CDR2: PRHDT, FYEKMQ (reference sequence). Between the trimmed V and J ends, which lost 3 bases and 8 bases, there was a span of 11 bases. The CDR3 extends over 13 amino acids. The CDR3 coding sequence is TGTGCCAGCAGCTTCCTCTTAGGGGATGAGCAGTTCTTC. It translates to CASSFLLGDEQFF. Drawing the rest from reference TRBV13 and TRBJ2-1, the complete variable domain is AAGVIQSPRHLIKEKRETATLKCYPIPRHDTVYWYQQGPGQDPQFLISFYEKMQSDKGSIPDRFSAQQFSDYHSELNMSSLELGDSALYFCASSFLLGDEQFFGPGTRLTVL.

This chain uses TRBV7-2 with TRBJ2-3; D unclear. Germline assignment: CDR1 SGHTA and CDR2 FQGNSA. The CDR3 is 11 amino acids. The V and J ends lost 9 bases and 9 bases respectively, with 13 bases between them. The chain's CDR3 is CASRAGVTQYF. The CDR3 coding sequence is TGTGCCAGTCGAGCCGGAGTAACGCAGTATTTT.

The J gene is TRBJ2-5, the V gene TRBV7-9; 13 nucleotides align to TRBD2. The J call is in doubt because the DNA end fits TRBJ2-7 better. CDR1 is SEHNR and CDR2 is FQNEAQ in the germline V gene (reference sequence). The CDR3 is 16 amino acids. The chain's CDR3 is CASSSTLAGGDYEQYF. The CDR3 nucleotides are TGTGCCAGCAGCTCGACACTAGCGGGAGGGGACTACGAGCAGTACTTC.

This clonotype was seen a handful of times. This sequence joins TRBV25-1 and TRBJ2-3; D is perhaps TRBD1 (5 bases). This CDR3 is 14 amino acids long. Germline loops: CDR1 MGHDK, CDR2 SYGVNS. V was trimmed by 4 bases and J by 2 bases, leaving 10 bases between them. Here the CDR3 reads CASSAPGYTDTQYF. Written as DNA, the CDR3 is TGTGCCAGCAGTGCTCCAGGGTACACAGATACGCAGTATTTT.

The CDR3 sequence: CASSLSGGVDEQYF. The CDR3 nucleotides are TGTGCCAGCAGCTTGAGCGGGGGAGTGGATGAGCAGTACTTC. The chain carries TRBV7-2 and TRBJ2-5; 8 bases line up with TRBD2. Germline CDR1 is SGHTA and CDR2 is FQGNSA. Losses at the gene ends were 3 bases for V and 11 bases for J; bases not matched to a gene: 11. The CDR3 spans 14 residues.

Only a few counts were recorded for this clonotype. This sequence joins TRBV4-2 and TRBJ2-7, with TRBD1 matching 9 bases. This CDR3 comprises 17 residues. Germline trimming cut 4 bases from V and 4 bases from J; bases unmatched to any gene: 14. Germline CDR1 and CDR2: LGHNA and YNFKEQ. The CDR3 loop is CASSPQVAGTGTYEQYF. The DNA for the CDR3 is TGTGCCAGCAGCCCGCAAGTGGCCGGGACAGGGACGTACGAGCAGTACTTC.